One sample yielded the 8 T cell receptor beta chains listed below, sequenced in a study of breast tumors, draining lymph nodes, adjacent tissues. The lymph nodes were axillary draining lymph nodes from breast cancer patients. Using its own MiXCR run on the multiplex PCR reads, TCRdb lists one record per CDR3 protein. In the table there are 130,000 or so distinct CDR3 sequences, about 31% of which are singletons. Sequenced input: axillary lymph node tissue. The receptors here all came from a female donor with breast cancer. Some clones in this sample may be carry-over from other donors' samples.

The chain carries TRBV20-1 and TRBJ2-7; 7 bases line up with TRBD1. CDR1 is DFQATT, CDR2 SNEGSKA, per germline (reference sequence). This CDR3 has 14 residues. Trimming removed 5 bases from V and 3 bases from J; junction bases left unmatched: 10. CDR3 DNA sequence: TGCAGTGCTTCGGGACAGTGGACGGGCTACGAGCAGTACTTC. Protein product: CSASGQWTGYEQYF.

This clonotype was observed many times. Compared with germline, one end of the junction differs, possibly owing to a read error. V usage is TRBV7-6 and J usage is TRBJ1-3; 8 bases line up with TRBD1. Germline V gives CDR1 SGHVS, CDR2 FNYEAQ. The CDR3 is 17 amino acids. The CDR3 DNA reads as TGTGCCAGCAGCTTTAACCTTGGACAGGGTGCTGGGAACACCATATATTTT. Protein sequence: CASSFNLGQGAGNTIYF.

Here the CDR3 DNA reads TGTGCCAGCAGCCCTCTCCCTAACACTGAAGCTTTCTTT. This gives the protein CASSPLPNTEAFF. This chain uses TRBV7-3 with TRBJ1-1, with no clear D. Germline loops: CDR1 SGHTA, CDR2 FQGTGA. Trimming left V 5 bases short and J 2 bases short, with 9 bases between. The CDR3 is made up of 13 amino acids. Combining the CDR3 with reference TRBV7-3 and TRBJ1-1 gives the whole variable domain GAGVSQTPSNKVTEKGKYVELRCDPISGHTALYWYRQSLGQGPEFLIYFQGTGAADDSGLPNDRFFAVRPEGSVSTLKIQRTERGDSAVYLCASSPLPNTEAFFGQGTRLTVV.

As concerns this clonotype: This may stem from a read error, because a much larger clone lies one nucleotide away. The chain recombines TRBV20-1 with TRBJ1-2, with D possibly being TRBD1 (6 bases). This CDR3 spans 14 amino acids. V was trimmed by 3 bases and J by 8 bases, leaving 19 bases between them. Germline CDR1 DFQATT, CDR2 SNEGSKA (reference sequence). The CDR3 DNA follows: TGCAGTGCTAGTAGCTTGGGGGCGCTTCCCGGCTACACCTTC. Amino acids: CSASSLGALPGYTF.

This rearrangement joins TRBV6-5 to TRBJ2-7; possibly TRBD2 for D (7 bases). Germline V lookup: CDR1 MNHEY, CDR2 SVGAGI. The ends were cut back, 5 bases at V and 0 bases at J, with 17 bases in the middle. CDR3 length: 16 amino acids. The CDR3 bases are TGTGCCAGCAGTACCGGGGGGCATATGGGCTCCTACGAGCAGTACTTC. It is translated as CASSTGGHMGSYEQYF.

This clonotype was seen ten or more times. The J gene is TRBJ2-5, the V gene TRBV30, with TRBD1 matching over 9 bases. V shed 2 bases and J 3 bases; nucleotides not matched to a gene: 7. Germline CDR1 is GTSNPN and CDR2 is SVGIG (reference sequence). This CDR3 is built from 15 residues. The CDR3 nucleotides read TGTGCCTGGAGTTTGCCTGGGACAGGGAAAGAGACCCAGTACTTC. The encoded protein is CAWSLPGTGKETQYF.

This clonotype has ten or more counts. The chain is built from TRBV9 and TRBJ2-3; 8 bases map to TRBD2. V gave up 4 bases and J gave up 0 bases; unmatched junction bases: 7. The CDR3 length is 16 residues. Germline V gives CDR1 SGDLS, CDR2 YYNGEE. In DNA, the CDR3 is TGTGCCAGCAGCTCCCATAGCGGGGTTAGCACAGATACGCAGTATTTT. This sequence encodes CASSSHSGVSTDTQYF.

The chain carries TRBV12-3 or TRBV12-4 and TRBJ2-5; D possibly corresponds to TRBD1 (5 bases). The V gene lost 3 bases and the J gene lost 2 bases, with 10 bases spanning the gap. CDR3 length: 14 amino acids. The CDR3 region is CASSFPRGQETQYF. The CDR3 nucleotides read TGTGCCAGCAGTTTCCCTAGGGGACAAGAGACCCAGTACTTC.